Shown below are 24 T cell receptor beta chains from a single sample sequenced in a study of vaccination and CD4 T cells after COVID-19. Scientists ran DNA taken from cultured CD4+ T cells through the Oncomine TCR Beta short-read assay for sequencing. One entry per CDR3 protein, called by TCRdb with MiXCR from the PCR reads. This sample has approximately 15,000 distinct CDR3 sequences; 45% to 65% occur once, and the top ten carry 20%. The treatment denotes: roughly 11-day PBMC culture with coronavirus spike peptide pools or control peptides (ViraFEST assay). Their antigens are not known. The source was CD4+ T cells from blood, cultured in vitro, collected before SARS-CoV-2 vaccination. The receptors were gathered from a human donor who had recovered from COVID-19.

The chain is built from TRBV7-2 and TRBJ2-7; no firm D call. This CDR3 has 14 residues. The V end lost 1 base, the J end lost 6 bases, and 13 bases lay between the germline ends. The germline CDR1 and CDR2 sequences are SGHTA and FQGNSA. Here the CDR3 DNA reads TGTGCCAGCAGCTTAGGTACCCTGTTAGGCGAGCAGTACTTC. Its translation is CASSLGTLLGEQYF.

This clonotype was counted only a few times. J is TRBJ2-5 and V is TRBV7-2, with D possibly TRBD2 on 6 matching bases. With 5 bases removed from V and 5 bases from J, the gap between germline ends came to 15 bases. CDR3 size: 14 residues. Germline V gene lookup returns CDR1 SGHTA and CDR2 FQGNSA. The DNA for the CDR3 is TGTGCCAGCAGCCACGTGGGGGGTTGGGAGACCCAGTACTTC. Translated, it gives CASSHVGGWETQYF.

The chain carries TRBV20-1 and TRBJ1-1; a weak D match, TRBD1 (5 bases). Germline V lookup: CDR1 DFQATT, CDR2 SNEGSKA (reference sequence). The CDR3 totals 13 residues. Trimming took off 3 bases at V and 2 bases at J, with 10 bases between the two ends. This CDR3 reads CSASGGINTEAFF. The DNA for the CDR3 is TGCAGTGCTAGTGGGGGGATTAACACTGAAGCTTTCTTT.

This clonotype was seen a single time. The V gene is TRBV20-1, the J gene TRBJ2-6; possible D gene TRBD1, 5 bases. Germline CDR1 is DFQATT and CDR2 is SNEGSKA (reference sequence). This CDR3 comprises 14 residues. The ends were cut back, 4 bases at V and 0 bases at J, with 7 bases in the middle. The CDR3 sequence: CSATTGSGANVLTF. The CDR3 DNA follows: TGCAGTGCTACTACAGGCTCTGGGGCCAACGTCCTGACTTTC.

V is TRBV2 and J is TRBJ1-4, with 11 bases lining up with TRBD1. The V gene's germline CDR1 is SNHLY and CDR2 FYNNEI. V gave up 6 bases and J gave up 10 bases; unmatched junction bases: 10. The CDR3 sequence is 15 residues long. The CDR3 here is CASRRGQGAQGKLFF. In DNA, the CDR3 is TGTGCCAGCAGACGCGGACAGGGGGCACAGGGAAAACTGTTTTTT.

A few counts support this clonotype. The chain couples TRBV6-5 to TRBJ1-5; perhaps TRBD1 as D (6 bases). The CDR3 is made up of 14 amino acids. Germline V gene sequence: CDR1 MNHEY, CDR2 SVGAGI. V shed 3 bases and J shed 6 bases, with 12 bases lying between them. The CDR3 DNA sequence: TGTGCCAGCAGTTATAACAGGGTCGGTCAGCCCCAGCATTTT. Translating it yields CASSYNRVGQPQHF.

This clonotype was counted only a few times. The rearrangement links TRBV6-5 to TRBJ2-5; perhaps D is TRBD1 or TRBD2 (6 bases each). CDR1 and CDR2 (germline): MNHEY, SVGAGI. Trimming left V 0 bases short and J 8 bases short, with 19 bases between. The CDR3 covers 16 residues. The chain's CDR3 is CASSYSTGALASTQYF. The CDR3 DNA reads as TGTGCCAGCAGTTACTCGACGGGGGCGCTAGCGTCAACCCAGTACTTC.

CDR3 sequence: CASSWKRRDRAVLNTEAFF. The CDR3 coding sequence is TGTGCCAGCAGCTGGAAGAGGCGGGACAGGGCGGTTTTGAACACTGAAGCTTTCTTT. The chain carries TRBV7-8 and TRBJ1-1, with 9 bases aligning to TRBD1. This CDR3 spans 19 amino acids. CDR1 SGHVS and CDR2 FQNEAQ come from the germline V gene. Unmatched junction bases numbered 15, after V lost 4 bases and J lost 0 bases.

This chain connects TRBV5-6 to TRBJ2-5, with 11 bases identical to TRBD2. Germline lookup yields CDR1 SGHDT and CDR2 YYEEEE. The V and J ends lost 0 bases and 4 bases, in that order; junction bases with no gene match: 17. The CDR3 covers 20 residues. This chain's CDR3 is CASSLAFVVAGGSMGETQYF. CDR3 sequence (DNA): TGTGCCAGCAGCTTGGCCTTTGTGGTAGCGGGAGGGTCGATGGGAGAGACCCAGTACTTC.

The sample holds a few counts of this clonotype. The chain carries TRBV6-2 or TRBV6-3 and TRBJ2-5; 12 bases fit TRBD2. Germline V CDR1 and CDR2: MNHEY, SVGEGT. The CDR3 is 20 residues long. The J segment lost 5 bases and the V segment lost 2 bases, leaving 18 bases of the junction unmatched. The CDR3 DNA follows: TGTGCCAGCAGTTACAAGCGGCTAGCGGGAGGGCCGAGTCGTCGGGAGACCCAGTACTTC. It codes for CASSYKRLAGGPSRRETQYF.

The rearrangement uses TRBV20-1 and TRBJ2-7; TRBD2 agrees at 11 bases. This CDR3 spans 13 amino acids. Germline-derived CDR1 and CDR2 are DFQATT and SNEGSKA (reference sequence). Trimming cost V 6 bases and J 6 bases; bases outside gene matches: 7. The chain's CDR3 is CSAKLAGVLEQYF. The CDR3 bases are TGCAGTGCGAAACTAGCGGGAGTTCTCGAGCAGTACTTC.

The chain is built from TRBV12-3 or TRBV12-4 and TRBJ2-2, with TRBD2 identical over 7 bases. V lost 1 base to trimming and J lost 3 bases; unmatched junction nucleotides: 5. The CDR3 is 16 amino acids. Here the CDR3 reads CASSLGRLAHTGELFF. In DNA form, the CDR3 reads TGTGCCAGCAGTTTAGGTCGACTAGCTCACACCGGGGAGCTGTTTTTT.

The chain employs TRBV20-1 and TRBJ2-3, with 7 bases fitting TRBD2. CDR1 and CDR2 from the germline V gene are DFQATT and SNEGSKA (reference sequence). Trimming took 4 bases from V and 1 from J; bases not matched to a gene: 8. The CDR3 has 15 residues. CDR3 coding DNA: TGCAGTGCTAATCTGGGGAGGGCCCGCACAGATACGCAGTATTTT. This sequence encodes CSANLGRARTDTQYF.

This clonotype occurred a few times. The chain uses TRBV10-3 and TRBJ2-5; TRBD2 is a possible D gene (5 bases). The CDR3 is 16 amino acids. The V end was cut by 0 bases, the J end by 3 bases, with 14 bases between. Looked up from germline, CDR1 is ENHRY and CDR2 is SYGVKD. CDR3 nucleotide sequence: TGTGCCATCAGTGAGTCGACTCCCAGCGGAGAAGAGACCCAGTACTTC. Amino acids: CAISESTPSGEETQYF.

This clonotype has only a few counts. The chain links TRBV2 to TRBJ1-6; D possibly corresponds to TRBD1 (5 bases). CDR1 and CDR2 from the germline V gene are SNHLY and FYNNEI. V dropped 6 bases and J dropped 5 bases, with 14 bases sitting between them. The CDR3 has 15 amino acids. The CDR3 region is CASRPNRQDNSPLHF. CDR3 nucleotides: TGTGCCAGCAGACCCAACAGGCAGGATAATTCACCCCTCCACTTT.

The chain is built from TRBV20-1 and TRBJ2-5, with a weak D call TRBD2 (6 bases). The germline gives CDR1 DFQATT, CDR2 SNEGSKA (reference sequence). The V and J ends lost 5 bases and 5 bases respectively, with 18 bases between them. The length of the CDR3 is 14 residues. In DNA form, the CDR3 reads TGCAGTGCTTCCGGGACTCCCATAGGTGAGACCCAGTACTTC. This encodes CSASGTPIGETQYF.

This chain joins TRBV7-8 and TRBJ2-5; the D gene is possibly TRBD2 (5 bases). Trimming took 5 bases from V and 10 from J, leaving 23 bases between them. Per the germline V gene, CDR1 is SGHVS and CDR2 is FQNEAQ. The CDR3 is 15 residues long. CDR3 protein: CASSAFTRPEVDQYF. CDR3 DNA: TGTGCCAGCAGCGCCTTCACACGGCCGGAGGTGGACCAGTACTTC. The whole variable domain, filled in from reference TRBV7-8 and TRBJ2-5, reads GAGVSQSPRYKVAKRGQDVALRCDPISGHVSLFWYQQALGQGPEFLTYFQNEAQLDKSGLPSDRFFAERPEGSVSTLKIQRTQQEDSAVYLCASSAFTRPEVDQYFGPGTRLLVL.

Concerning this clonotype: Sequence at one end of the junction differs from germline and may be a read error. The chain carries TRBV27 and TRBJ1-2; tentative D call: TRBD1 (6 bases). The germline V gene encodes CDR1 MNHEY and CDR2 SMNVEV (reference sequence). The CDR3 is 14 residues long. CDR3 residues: CASSSLSGQSYASF. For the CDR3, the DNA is TGTGCCAGCAGTTCCCTATCTGGACAGTCTTACGCCAGCTTC.

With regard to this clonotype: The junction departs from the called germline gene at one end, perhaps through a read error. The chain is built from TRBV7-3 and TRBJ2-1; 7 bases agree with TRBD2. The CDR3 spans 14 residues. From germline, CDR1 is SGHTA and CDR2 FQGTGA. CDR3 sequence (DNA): TGTGCCAGCAGCTATAGCGGGCCCTATAATGAGCAGTTCTTC. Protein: CASSYSGPYNEQFF.

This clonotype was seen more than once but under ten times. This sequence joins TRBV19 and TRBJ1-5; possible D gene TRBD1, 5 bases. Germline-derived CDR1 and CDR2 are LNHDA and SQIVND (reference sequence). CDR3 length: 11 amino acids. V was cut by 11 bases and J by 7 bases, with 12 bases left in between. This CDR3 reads CAGGWDQPQHF. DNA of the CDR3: TGTGCCGGTGGGTGGGACCAGCCCCAGCATTTT.

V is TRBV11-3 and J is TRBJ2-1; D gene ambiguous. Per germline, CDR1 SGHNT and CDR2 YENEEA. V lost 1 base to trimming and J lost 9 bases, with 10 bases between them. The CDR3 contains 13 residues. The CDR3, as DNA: TGTGCCAGCAGCTTAGTTCCCCAAACTGAGCAGTTCTTC. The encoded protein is CASSLVPQTEQFF.

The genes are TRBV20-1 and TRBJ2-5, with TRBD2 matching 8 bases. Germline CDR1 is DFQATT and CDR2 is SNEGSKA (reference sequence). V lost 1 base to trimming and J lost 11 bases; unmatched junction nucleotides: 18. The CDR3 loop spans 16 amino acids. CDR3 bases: TGCAGTGCTAGAGTCTATTCAACCGGGACTAGGCGAAAGCAGTACTTC. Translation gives CSARVYSTGTRRKQYF.

The CDR3 bases are TGTGCCAGCAGTTTACACAGGGGTAACTATGGCTACACCTTC. Translated, it gives CASSLHRGNYGYTF. The rearrangement links TRBV27 to TRBJ1-2; TRBD1 agrees at 7 bases. V shed 2 bases and J 1 base; nucleotides not matched to a gene: 1. The CDR3 is 14 amino acids. CDR1 is MNHEY, CDR2 SMNVEV, per germline (reference sequence).

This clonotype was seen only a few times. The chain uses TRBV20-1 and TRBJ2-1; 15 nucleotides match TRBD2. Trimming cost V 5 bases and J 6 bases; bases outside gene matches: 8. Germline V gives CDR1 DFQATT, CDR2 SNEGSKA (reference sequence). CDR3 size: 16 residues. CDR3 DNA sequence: TGCAGTGCTCCCGGACTAGCGGGAGGGCCAGTCAATGAGCAGTTCTTC. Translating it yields CSAPGLAGGPVNEQFF.